The rows below give T cell receptor beta chains drawn from one sample of a study of vaccination effects on CD4 cells after COVID-19. Antigens for these TCRs are unknown. Sequenced by immunoSEQ multiplex PCR; TCRdb stores in-frame clones only, minus some. Altogether some 15,000 clones are present, 70% to 80% being singletons, with the ten largest covering roughly 24%. Sequenced material: CD4+ T cells from PBMCs cultured with HCoV-NL63 spike peptides, taken after COVID-19 vaccination. These receptors were collected from a human donor who received a COVID-19 vaccine. The CDR3 runs from the conserved cysteine through the conserved F or W. The order of the fields is J gene, clone size, V gene, D gene, CDR3 protein. The D gene is left open where the match is weak. Some rows have no size entry. The others give once, few or many, or a class for an expanded clone.

>TRBJ2-7|NA|TRBV5-6|TRBD1
CASSLALLSTGAEQYF
>TRBJ1-1|few|TRBV12-3/TRBV12-4|NA
CASSLRGKTEAFF
>TRBJ1-1|NA|TRBV6-6|TRBD1
CASSYSVPQGSSEAFF
>TRBJ2-5|NA|TRBV19|NA
CASSPGLGRGGETQYF
>TRBJ1-1|NA|TRBV7-6|NA
CASSPGRLVQNTEAFF
>TRBJ2-7|NA|TRBV5-4|TRBD2
CASSLISGSDYEQYF
>TRBJ2-6|NA|TRBV24-1|NA
CATSEGSGANVLTF
>TRBJ1-2|NA|TRBV14|NA
CASSPSSMILGYTF
>TRBJ1-1|few|TRBV18|NA
CASSPRPENTEAFF
>TRBJ2-7|NA|TRBV28|NA
CASSLRNSYEQYF
>TRBJ1-4|NA|TRBV5-1|NA
CASSLQTGAEKLFF
>TRBJ2-1|NA|TRBV6-2/TRBV6-3|NA
CASSPWGRDNEQFF
>TRBJ1-5|NA|TRBV2|NA
CASSVSGDRQPQHF
>TRBJ2-5|NA|TRBV5-1|NA
CASSLEETQYF
>TRBJ2-5|NA|TRBV7-2|NA
CASSFRGSGEKETQYF
>TRBJ2-2|few|TRBV27|TRBD1
CASSLDRVNLITGELFF
>TRBJ2-7|NA|TRBV2|NA
CASSGGQPGSYEQYF
>TRBJ2-5|NA|TRBV10-3|TRBD2
CAIRASGGGETQYF
>TRBJ2-2|medium-sized|TRBV5-1|TRBD2
CASSSGLAHTGELFF
>TRBJ1-4|NA|TRBV2|NA
CASRTGTGGEKLFF
>TRBJ2-3|NA|TRBV6-2/TRBV6-3|TRBD2
CASSYGLAGGSYSSTDTQYF
>TRBJ1-2|medium-sized|TRBV30|NA
CAWSVRGTYGYTF
>TRBJ2-7|NA|TRBV5-1|NA
CASTGDIYSYEQYF
>TRBJ2-7|NA|TRBV6-1|NA
CASSDNPYEQYF
>TRBJ1-2|NA|TRBV10-2|TRBD1
CASSEYGTANYGYTF
>TRBJ1-4|NA|TRBV19|NA
CASSRNRGEKLFF
>TRBJ2-1|NA|TRBV10-3|NA
CAIKKQGGSYNEQFF
>TRBJ2-2|NA|TRBV28|TRBD1
CASSQDRGTGELFF
>TRBJ1-1|NA|TRBV2|NA
CATEVGANTEAFF
>TRBJ1-4|NA|TRBV28|NA
CASSPSRGAREKLFF
>TRBJ1-2|NA|TRBV9|TRBD1
CASRPSTGGAFGYTF
>TRBJ2-1|NA|TRBV6-2/TRBV6-3|NA
CASSSGSGTRQFF
>TRBJ1-2|NA|TRBV29-1|NA
CSVGELKQGIVGYGYTF
>TRBJ2-3|once|TRBV5-1|NA
CASSLNADTQYF
>TRBJ1-1|NA|TRBV18|TRBD1
CASSPGTGGTEAFF
>TRBJ2-2|NA|TRBV29-1|NA
CSGRPDTGELFF
>TRBJ2-6|once|TRBV6-4|NA
CASSETSSGANVLTF
>TRBJ1-5|few|TRBV3-1/TRBV3-2|NA
CASSQGRYQPQHF
>TRBJ2-5|NA|TRBV7-9|NA
CASSPQGRGEETQYF
>TRBJ1-2|NA|TRBV7-2|TRBD1
CASSLEGRGSYGYTF
>TRBJ2-7|once|TRBV5-1|NA
CASSLATALYEQYF
>TRBJ2-1|NA|TRBV19|NA
CASSIGGTSSSYNEQFF
>TRBJ1-1|NA|TRBV19|NA
CASSARPNTEAFF
>TRBJ2-5|NA|TRBV14|NA
CASSQLPGTGTQYF
>TRBJ2-5|NA|TRBV7-3|NA
CASSLAGTTQETQYF
>TRBJ1-2|NA|TRBV18|NA
CASSPTGLRVYGYTF
>TRBJ2-3|NA|TRBV6-1|TRBD1
CASSEQGGSRTDTQYF
>TRBJ2-1|once|TRBV2|TRBD1
CASSGETGLNEQFF
>TRBJ1-2|few|TRBV2|TRBD1
CASSFDRGTYGYTF
>TRBJ1-3|once|TRBV2|NA
CASSFLTSISGNTIYF
>TRBJ2-2|NA|TRBV19|NA
CASNNVVNTGELFF